This TCR beta chain stems from a study of T cell repertoires in cytomegalovirus infection. TCRdb re-analysed the reads in MiXCR, keeping a single row per CDR3 protein. Seen here are 550,000 to 850,000 distinct CDR3 sequences, 30% to 40% observed once, and the top ten hold 15% to 20%. The germline V gene has CDR1 SGHAT and CDR2 FQNNGV. V lost 1 base to trimming and J lost 6 bases; unmatched junction nucleotides: 4. This CDR3 comprises 15 residues. This clonotype was seen more than once but under ten times. Its antigen is still unknown. The chain has TRBV11-2 and TRBJ2-1; 9 bases match TRBD2. The sequence came from a human donor in good health (CMV status not recorded). Some clones in this sample may be carry-over from other donors' samples. This specimen consisted of cultured PBMCs, obtained from culture after CMV antigen stimulation. The CDR3 loop is CASSLAAGGGNEQFF. DNA for the CDR3: TGTGCCAGCAGCTTAGCGGCGGGGGGGGGCAATGAGCAGTTCTTC.